The sequence of this T cell receptor (beta chain) was determined in a study of T cell changes during pregnancy in multiple sclerosis. Measured with immunoSEQ multiplex PCR; TCRdb has only the in-frame clones, and not every one. This sample has around 56,000 clones, with around 94% found just once. The CDR3 is made up of 12 amino acids. The germline V gene encodes CDR1 PRHDT and CDR2 FYEKMQ (reference sequence). The V gene lost 6 bases and the J gene lost 6 bases, with 12 bases spanning the gap. The sequence derives from a female donor with multiple sclerosis, enrolled in a pregnancy study. V usage is TRBV13 and J usage is TRBJ2-7, with a tentative D call TRBD2 (5 bases). Sequenced here: CD8+ T cells from peripheral blood mononuclear cells, sampled after pregnancy. The chain's CDR3 is CASSFTSLEQYF. CDR3 coding DNA: TGTGCCAGCAGTTTCACTAGTCTCGAGCAGTACTTC. Full variable domain (missing parts from reference TRBV13 and TRBJ2-7): AAGVIQSPRHLIKEKRETATLKCYPIPRHDTVYWYQQGPGQDPQFLISFYEKMQSDKGSIPDRFSAQQFSDYHSELNMSSLELGDSALYFCASSFTSLEQYFGPGTRLTVT.